The 8 T cell receptor beta chains below all came from one sample that was sequenced in a study of post-analysis software for immune sequencing data. Points from the study as a whole: Five TRBV segments (TRBV5-6, TRBV5-1 and TRBV20-1 among them) occurred more frequently in patients than in controls.

Researchers reported that TCR beta cDNA libraries carried unique molecular identifiers. TCRdb re-analysed the PCR reads in MiXCR, keeping a single row per CDR3 protein. Among around 710,000 distinct CDR3 sequences, around 45% were seen once, and the ten largest hold approximately 4.4%. Their antigens are not known. Input material: blood. The receptor source for this set is a girl aged 5 to 17 with multiple sclerosis.

The V gene is TRBV4-1, the J gene TRBJ2-1; the match to TRBD2 covers 7 bases. Germline V lookup: CDR1 MGHRA, CDR2 YSYEKL. J gave up 0 bases and V 0 bases, and 5 bases lay outside the gene matches. CDR3 length: 17 amino acids. In nucleotides, the CDR3 is TGCGCCAGCAGCCAAGAAGGGACTACAAGCTCCTACAATGAGCAGTTCTTC. Residues: CASSQEGTTSSYNEQFF.

V gene TRBV7-9 combines with J gene TRBJ2-7, with 9 nucleotides matching TRBD2. The J call may be mistaken, given a closer DNA end match to TRBJ2-5. Germline V CDR1 and CDR2: SEHNR, FQNEAQ (reference sequence). The length of the CDR3 is 13 residues. The CDR3 sequence is CAGSQREVGTQYF. The CDR3 DNA is TGTGCCGGGAGTCAGCGGGAGGTCGGGACCCAGTACTTC.

This clonotype was recorded a few times. CDR3 in amino acids: CASSLKTGTGHYGYTF. The CDR3 DNA is TGTGCCAGCAGTCTCAAAACCGGGACAGGTCACTATGGCTACACCTTC. The rearrangement joins TRBV6-6 to TRBJ1-2, with 8 positions matching TRBD1. The CDR3 consists of 16 residues. The V segment lost 5 bases and the J segment 3 bases; nucleotides outside the gene matches: 11. The germline V gene encodes CDR1 MNHNY and CDR2 SVGAGI (reference sequence).

This clonotype showed up just once. The gene calls are TRBV29-1 and TRBJ2-5; 14 bases align to TRBD2. Germline CDR1 reads SQVTM; CDR2 reads ANQGSEA. The CDR3 spans 19 residues. V shed 1 base and J 4 bases; nucleotides not matched to a gene: 14. The CDR3 region has the DNA TGCAGCGTTGAAGGAGTGGCGGGACTAGCGGGAGTAAGAGGAGAGACCCAGTACTTC. Translation gives CSVEGVAGLAGVRGETQYF. Full variable domain (rest looked up from reference TRBV29-1 and TRBJ2-5): SAVISQKPSRDICQRGTSLTIQCQVDSQVTMMFWYRQQPGQSLTLIATANQGSEATYESGFVIDKFPISRPNLTFSTLTVSNMSPEDSSIYLCSVEGVAGLAGVRGETQYFGPGTRLLVL.

As regards this clonotype: The junction and the germline gene differ at one end; a read error may be behind it. The chain has TRBV7-7 and TRBJ2-5; D perhaps matches TRBD2 (6 bases). This CDR3 region has 15 residues. Per germline, CDR1 SSHAT and CDR2 FNYEAQ (reference sequence). CDR3 nucleotides: TGTACTAGCAGCCGCCGGGACGGTTCCCAAGAGGCCCAGTACTTC. Residues: CTSSRRDGSQEAQYF.

The chain is built from TRBV11-2 and TRBJ2-1; D uncertain. V was shortened by 1 base and J by 0 bases, with 16 bases between the two germline ends. Per the germline V gene, CDR1 is SGHAT and CDR2 is FQNNGV. This CDR3 is 18 amino acids long. This CDR3 reads CASSLGRWERSSYNEQFF. For the CDR3, the DNA is TGTGCCAGCAGCTTAGGTCGGTGGGAACGCAGCTCCTACAATGAGCAGTTCTTC. The full variable domain, completed using reference TRBV11-2 and TRBJ2-1, is EAGVAQSPRYKIIEKRQSVAFWCNPISGHATLYWYQQILGQGPKLLIQFQNNGVVDDSQLPKDRFSAERLKGVDSTLKIQPAKLEDSAVYLCASSLGRWERSSYNEQFFGPGTRLTVL.

This clonotype was seen just once. Germline is not matched at one junction end, which may reflect a read error. The rearrangement uses TRBV7-9 and TRBJ2-7; TRBD1 is a possible D gene (6 bases). The CDR3 spans 13 residues. Looked up from germline, CDR1 is SEHNR and CDR2 is FQNEAQ (reference sequence). CDR3 sequence (DNA): TGTGTCAGCAGCCCGAGGGGGAGCTACGAGCAGTACTTC. The encoded protein is CVSSPRGSYEQYF. The full variable domain, with the rest looked up from reference TRBV7-9 and TRBJ2-7, is DTGVSQNPRHKITKRGQNVTFRCDPISEHNRLYWYRQTLGQGPEFLTYFQNEAQLEKSRLLSDRFSAERPKGSFSTLEIQRTEQGDSAMYLCVSSPRGSYEQYFGPGTRLTVT.

This clonotype was recorded a few times. The chain employs TRBV4-2 and TRBJ2-1; TRBD2 aligns across 15 bases. V trimming: 3 bases; J trimming: 9 bases; junction bases outside the gene matches: 9. CDR3 length equals 17 residues. Germline V gene sequence: CDR1 LGHNA, CDR2 YNFKEQ. This chain's CDR3 is CASSQDPGTSGRIEQFF. CDR3 nucleotides: TGTGCCAGCAGCCAGGACCCCGGGACTAGCGGGAGGATTGAGCAGTTCTTC.